The 25 T cell receptor beta chains reported below all come from one sample, sequenced in a study of metastatic and nonmetastatic thyroid tumors. All patients were treatment-naive before thyroid surgery. TCRdb reprocessed the PCR reads via MiXCR. Here the sample spans over 10,000 clones, about a quarter being singletons. The specimen sequenced was adjacent normal tissue. Source of these receptors: a female donor with papillary thyroid cancer or a benign thyroid nodule (not recorded which). Some clones in this sample may be carry-over from other donors' samples.

This clone was seen more than once but under ten times. The chain has TRBV6-1 and TRBJ1-1, with TRBD1 as a possible D gene (6 bases). V gave up 7 bases and J gave up 2 bases, with 14 bases separating them. The CDR3 is made up of 14 amino acids. The germline V gene encodes CDR1 MNHNS and CDR2 SASEGT. The CDR3 DNA reads as TGTGCCAGCATCCCCACAGGGCTAAACACTGAAGCTTTCTTT. This encodes CASIPTGLNTEAFF.

This clone was counted between two and nine times. The chain has TRBV2 and TRBJ1-1; 8 positions agree with TRBD1. The V gene's germline CDR1 is SNHLY and CDR2 FYNNEI. Trimming cost V 2 bases and J 1 base; bases outside gene matches: 3. The CDR3 totals 15 residues. The chain's CDR3 is CASSEPGQANTEAFF. In DNA form, the CDR3 reads TGTGCCAGCAGTGAACCGGGACAGGCGAACACTGAAGCTTTCTTT.

This clone was seen a few times. The rearrangement links TRBV5-1 to TRBJ2-1, with 8 bases aligning to TRBD2. V shed 4 bases, J shed 7 bases, and the junction held 13 bases outside the gene matches. Germline CDR1 SGHRS, CDR2 YFSETQ. The CDR3 sequence is 16 residues long. CDR3: CASSPSGLGLGNEQFF. CDR3 nucleotide sequence: TGCGCCAGCAGCCCATCGGGACTAGGTTTGGGTAATGAGCAGTTCTTC.

This clone was recorded many times. The CDR3 here is CSVVGSSYEQYF. In DNA form, the CDR3 reads TGCAGCGTTGTGGGGAGCTCCTACGAGCAGTACTTC. This chain joins TRBV29-1 and TRBJ2-7; D possibly corresponds to TRBD2 (5 bases). V was pared by 4 bases and J by 0 bases, with 7 bases between. Germline-derived CDR1 and CDR2 are SQVTM and ANQGSEA. The CDR3 runs 12 residues.

By share, this clone counts as medium-sized. The chain combines TRBV15 with TRBJ2-7, with 9 bases aligning to TRBD2. This CDR3 is built from 15 residues. The V gene end was trimmed by 2 bases and the J gene end by 1 base; junction bases not matched to a gene: 3. Germline values: CDR1 LNHNV, CDR2 YYDKDF (reference sequence). CDR3 protein: CATSRSGGTSYEQYF. The DNA of the CDR3 is TGTGCCACCAGCAGAAGCGGGGGGACTTCCTACGAGCAGTACTTC.

This chain links TRBV10-3 with TRBJ1-4; 11 bases match TRBD1. Germline V gene lookup returns CDR1 ENHRY and CDR2 SYGVKD. The CDR3 is made up of 14 amino acids. V was clipped by 4 bases and J by 7 bases; unmatched bases: 2. As DNA, the CDR3 is TGTGCCATCAGTGGGGACAGGGGGTTTGAAAAACTGTTTTTT. Protein product: CAISGDRGFEKLFF.

This clone has a count of ten or more. The V call is TRBV20-1, the J call TRBJ2-1; 7 bases match TRBD2. The CDR3 extends over 16 amino acids. Germline trimming cut 4 bases from V and 2 bases from J; bases unmatched to any gene: 11. Germline CDR1 and CDR2: DFQATT and SNEGSKA (reference sequence). The CDR3 reads CSAILWRGSPYNEQFF. CDR3 nucleotide sequence: TGCAGTGCTATCCTCTGGCGCGGGAGCCCCTACAATGAGCAGTTCTTC.

The gene calls are TRBV11-2 and TRBJ2-5, with no clear D. Looked up from germline, CDR1 is SGHAT and CDR2 is FQNNGV. Between the trimmed V and J ends, which lost 4 bases and 5 bases, there was a span of 8 bases. This CDR3 region has 12 residues. DNA of the CDR3: TGTGCCAGCAGCTGGACCCAGGAGACCCAGTACTTC. Encoded protein: CASSWTQETQYF.

In this sample, this clone turned up a few times. This chain joins TRBV27 and TRBJ2-3; D uncertain. V was cut by 1 base and J by 4 bases, with 6 bases left in between. Per the germline V gene, CDR1 is MNHEY and CDR2 is SMNVEV (reference sequence). The CDR3 consists of 13 residues. The CDR3 bases are TGTGCCAGCAGTTTATTAGCCGCAGATACGCAGTATTTT. Its protein is CASSLLAADTQYF.

This clone has a count of ten or more. The chain is built from TRBV5-1 and TRBJ2-5; 10 bases are shared with TRBD2. Germline V gene lookup returns CDR1 SGHRS and CDR2 YFSETQ. The CDR3 has 19 residues. With 0 bases clipped from V and 4 bases from J, the junction kept 15 bases outside the gene matches. CDR3 amino acids: CASSLVVPGAGGPGETQYF. CDR3 DNA sequence: TGCGCCAGCAGCTTGGTCGTGCCAGGAGCGGGAGGGCCAGGAGAGACCCAGTACTTC.

The rearrangement links TRBV19 to TRBJ2-1, with 11 bases aligning to TRBD2. From germline, CDR1 is LNHDA and CDR2 SQIVND (reference sequence). The CDR3 length is 15 residues. V trimming: 4 bases; J trimming: 6 bases; junction bases outside the gene matches: 5. For the CDR3, the DNA is TGTGCCAGTAGTACTGGACTAGCGGGCACCAATGAGCAGTTCTTC. Translating gives CASSTGLAGTNEQFF.

The rearrangement links TRBV20-1 to TRBJ1-2; no clear D gene. The CDR3 covers 12 residues. Trimming shortened V by 5 bases and J by 1 base, and 8 bases separated the two germline ends. Germline-derived CDR1 and CDR2 are DFQATT and SNEGSKA (reference sequence). The CDR3 nucleotides are TGCAGTGCTGACGGGGTTAACTATGGCTACACCTTC. Its translation is CSADGVNYGYTF.

V and J are TRBV7-3 and TRBJ2-1; 9 nucleotides agree with TRBD2. V was pared by 1 base and J by 5 bases, with 9 bases of the junction left unmatched. From germline, CDR1 is SGHTA and CDR2 FQGTGA. The CDR3 totals 17 residues. CDR3 bases: TGTGCCAGCAGCTTAAAGTCGGGACTAGCCGGAGACAATGAGCAGTTCTTC. Translating gives CASSLKSGLAGDNEQFF.

This clone was found a few times. The DNA is left out, because the CDR3 cannot be placed on it with certainty; the CDR3 is given as TCRdb lists it. The chain employs TRBV27 and TRBJ2-3; whether TRBD1, the table's D call, matches the DNA was not checked. Germline-derived CDR1 and CDR2 are MNHEY and SMNVEV (reference sequence). Both ends counted, the CDR3 spans 15 residues. CDR3 region: CASSFLAGMTDAQYF.

This clone was found a few times. The chain joins TRBV12-3 or TRBV12-4 to TRBJ1-2; D remains ambiguous. The CDR3 runs to 15 residues. V gave up 5 bases and J gave up 3 bases, with 16 bases separating them. The CDR3 region is CASSPRPQWDYGYTF. In DNA form, the CDR3 reads TGTGCCAGCAGTCCACGTCCCCAGTGGGACTATGGCTACACCTTC.

CDR3: CASSLDEDAGYTF. The CDR3 coding sequence is TGTGCCAGCAGCTTGGATGAAGACGCCGGCTACACCTTC. The chain combines TRBV5-8 with TRBJ1-2; D uncertain. From germline, CDR1 is SGHTS and CDR2 YDEGEE. The V end lost 0 bases, the J end lost 8 bases, and 11 bases lay between the germline ends. CDR3 length: 13 amino acids.

This clone has a count of ten or more. The chain employs TRBV30 and TRBJ2-3; D call uncertain. CDR1 is GTSNPN and CDR2 is SVGIG in the germline V gene (reference sequence). The CDR3 consists of 13 residues. The ends were cut back, 0 bases at V and 5 bases at J, with 9 bases in the middle. The CDR3 reads CAWSVQGKDTQYF. As DNA, the CDR3 is TGTGCCTGGAGTGTACAAGGGAAAGATACGCAGTATTTT.

By its share, this clone is medium-sized (0.01 to 0.1%). The CDR3 bases are TGTGCCAGCAGCTTAGCGACTAGCTACGAGCAGTACTTC. Residues: CASSLATSYEQYF. The chain employs TRBV7-8 and TRBJ2-7, with D tentatively TRBD2 (6 bases). This CDR3 region has 13 residues. Trimming removed 0 bases from V and 3 bases from J, with 6 bases in between. CDR1 SGHVS and CDR2 FQNEAQ come from the germline V gene.

This clone is medium-sized (0.01 to 0.1%) in the sample. Different DNA sequences within this sample yield the same CDR3. The genes are TRBV7-9 and TRBJ2-1, with 12 bases that match TRBD2. Unmatched junction bases numbered 4, after V lost 5 bases and J lost 5 bases. Per germline, CDR1 SEHNR and CDR2 FQNEAQ (reference sequence). The CDR3 contains 15 residues. Here the CDR3 DNA reads TGTGCCAGCAGCCCACCTAGCGGGAGGGACAATGAGCAGTTCTTC. Protein product: CASSPPSGRDNEQFF.

This clone is labeled as medium-sized (0.01 to 0.1%). The gene calls are TRBV20-1 and TRBJ2-3; TRBD2 matches 7 bases. The J segment lost 2 bases and the V segment lost 5 bases, leaving 7 bases of the junction unmatched. Germline V gene sequence: CDR1 DFQATT, CDR2 SNEGSKA (reference sequence). The CDR3 has 14 residues. The CDR3 region has the DNA TGCAGTGCTCCCGGGACTACAACCACAGATACGCAGTATTTT. Residues: CSAPGTTTTDTQYF.

The chain recombines TRBV6-4 with TRBJ2-1; D unresolved. The CDR3 sequence is 12 residues long. Germline CDR1 is MRHNA and CDR2 is SNTAGT. Trimming took off 5 bases at V and 11 bases at J, with 13 bases between the two ends. The CDR3 region is CASSYGWKQQFF. DNA of the CDR3: TGTGCCAGCAGTTATGGTTGGAAACAGCAGTTCTTC.

Relative to its sample, this clone is medium-sized (0.01 to 0.1%). V gene TRBV19 combines with J gene TRBJ2-1, with TRBD2 matching over 10 bases. The CDR3 runs to 15 residues. Germline loops: CDR1 LNHDA, CDR2 SQIVND (reference sequence). After removal of 4 bases from V and 6 bases from J, the junction contained 6 bases not matched to a gene. This CDR3 reads CASSRPGTSVNEQFF. The CDR3 DNA reads TGTGCCAGTAGTAGACCCGGGACTAGCGTCAATGAGCAGTTCTTC.

By share, this clone ranks as medium-sized (0.01 to 0.1%). The chain couples TRBV12-5 to TRBJ1-1; D is unclear. V was trimmed by 5 bases and J by 1 base, leaving 2 bases between them. This CDR3 comprises 11 residues. Germline V gene data show CDR1 as LGHNT and CDR2 as FRNRAP. The CDR3 sequence is CASGRNTEAFF. The CDR3 nucleotides read TGTGCTAGTGGTCGGAACACTGAAGCTTTCTTT.

This clone was observed a few times. The chain couples TRBV27 to TRBJ2-3; 13 bases map to TRBD2. Germline CDR1 and CDR2: MNHEY and SMNVEV (reference sequence). J lost 4 bases, V lost 5 bases, and 3 bases had no gene match. This CDR3 has 15 amino acids. The CDR3 sequence: CASSTSGRGADTQYF. CDR3 DNA: TGTGCCAGCAGTACTAGCGGGAGGGGGGCAGATACGCAGTATTTT.

This clone was seen ten or more times. The chain couples TRBV18 to TRBJ2-2; D may match TRBD1 or TRBD2 (5 bases each). Germline values: CDR1 KGHSH, CDR2 LQKENI. V was trimmed by 3 bases and J by 4 bases, leaving 15 bases between them. This CDR3 has 16 amino acids. The CDR3 DNA is TGTGCCAGCTCACCCACGTCCGGGACGAGCACCGGGGAGCTGTTTTTT. It is translated as CASSPTSGTSTGELFF. Full variable domain (rest looked up from reference TRBV18 and TRBJ2-2): NAGVMQNPRHLVRRRGQEARLRCSPMKGHSHVYWYRQLPEEGLKFMVYLQKENIIDESGMPKERFSAEFPKEGPSILRIQQVVRGDSAAYFCASSPTSGTSTGELFFGEGSRLTVL.